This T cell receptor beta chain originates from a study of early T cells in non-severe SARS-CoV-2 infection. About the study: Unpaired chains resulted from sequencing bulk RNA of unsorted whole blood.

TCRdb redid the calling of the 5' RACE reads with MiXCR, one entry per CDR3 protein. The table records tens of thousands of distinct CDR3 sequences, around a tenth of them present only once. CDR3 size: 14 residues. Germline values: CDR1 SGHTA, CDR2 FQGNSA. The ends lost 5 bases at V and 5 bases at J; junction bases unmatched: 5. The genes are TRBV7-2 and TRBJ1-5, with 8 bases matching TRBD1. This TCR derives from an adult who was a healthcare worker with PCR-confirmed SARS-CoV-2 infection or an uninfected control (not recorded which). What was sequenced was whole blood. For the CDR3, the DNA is TGTGCCAGCAGCCCCCAGGGGGCTTATCAGCCCCAGCATTTT. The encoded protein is CASSPQGAYQPQHF.